This T cell receptor beta chain was captured in a study of shared clonotypes between healthy human individuals. Study summary: Ranging from 18 to 49 in age, donors were a couple of women and a few men.

Sequenced by immunoSEQ multiplex PCR; TCRdb stores in-frame clones only, minus some. The sample lists some 650,000 clones, roughly 97% occurring once. Of note for this clone: What it binds is not known.

V was clipped by 3 bases and J by 2 bases; unmatched bases: 3. The CDR3 consists of 17 residues. CDR1 is KGHSH and CDR2 is LQKENI in the germline V gene. Study-wide points: Blood was the only sampled material, and tissue repertoires likely differ.

The sequence was obtained from a woman in her twenties or thirties in good health. The specimen was naive CD4+ T cells sorted from blood. Subset specified: CD45RA+ positively selected. The gene calls are TRBV18 and TRBJ2-2; 13 nucleotides align to TRBD2. CDR3 region: CASSPAGLAGNTGELFF. The CDR3 DNA sequence: TGTGCCAGCTCACCGGCGGGACTAGCGGGAAACACCGGGGAGCTGTTTTTT.